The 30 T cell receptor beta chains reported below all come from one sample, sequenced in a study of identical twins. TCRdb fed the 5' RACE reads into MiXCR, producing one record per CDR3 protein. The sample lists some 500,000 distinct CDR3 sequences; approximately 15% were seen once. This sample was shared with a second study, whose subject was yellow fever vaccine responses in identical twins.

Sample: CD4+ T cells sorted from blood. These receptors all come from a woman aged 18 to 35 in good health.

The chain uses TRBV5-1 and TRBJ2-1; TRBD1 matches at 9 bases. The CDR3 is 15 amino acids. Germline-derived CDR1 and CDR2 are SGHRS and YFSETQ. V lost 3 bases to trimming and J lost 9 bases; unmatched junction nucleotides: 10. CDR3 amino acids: CASSSGQGGIGEQFF. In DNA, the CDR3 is TGCGCCAGCAGCTCGGGACAGGGAGGGATTGGTGAGCAGTTCTTC.

CDR3 sequence reads: CATRPGTASYNEQFF. CDR3 coding DNA: TGTGCCACCAGGCCCGGGACGGCGAGCTACAATGAGCAGTTCTTC. The chain carries TRBV24-1 and TRBJ2-1; D may be TRBD1 or TRBD2 (5 bases each). Trimming took 7 bases from V and 3 from J, leaving 15 bases between them. This CDR3 region has 15 residues. Germline CDR1 and CDR2: KGHDR and SFDVKD.

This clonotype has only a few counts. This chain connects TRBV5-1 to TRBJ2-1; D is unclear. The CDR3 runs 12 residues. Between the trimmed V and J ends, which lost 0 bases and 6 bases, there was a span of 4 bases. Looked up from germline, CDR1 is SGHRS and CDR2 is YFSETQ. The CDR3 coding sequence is TGCGCCAGCAGCTTGGCCGCCAATGAGCAGTTCTTC. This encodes CASSLAANEQFF.

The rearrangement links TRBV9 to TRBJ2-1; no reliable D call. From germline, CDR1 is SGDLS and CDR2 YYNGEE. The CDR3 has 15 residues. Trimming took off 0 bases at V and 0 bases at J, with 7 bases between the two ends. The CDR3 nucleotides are TGTGCCAGCAGCGTAGCACAGAGCTCCTACAATGAGCAGTTCTTC. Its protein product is CASSVAQSSYNEQFF.

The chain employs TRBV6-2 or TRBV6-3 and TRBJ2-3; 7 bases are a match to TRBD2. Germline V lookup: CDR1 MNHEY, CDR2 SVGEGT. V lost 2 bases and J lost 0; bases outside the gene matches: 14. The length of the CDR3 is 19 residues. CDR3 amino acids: CASSYDGGRGGLSTDTQYF. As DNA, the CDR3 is TGTGCCAGCAGTTACGATGGCGGGAGAGGCGGTCTTAGCACAGATACGCAGTATTTT.

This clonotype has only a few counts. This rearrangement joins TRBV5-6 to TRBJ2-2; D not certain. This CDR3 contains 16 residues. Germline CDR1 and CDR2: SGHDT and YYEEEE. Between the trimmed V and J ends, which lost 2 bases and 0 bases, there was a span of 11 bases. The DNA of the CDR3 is TGTGCCAGCAGCTTTATCAGCACCTCGAACACCGGGGAGCTGTTTTTT. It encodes CASSFISTSNTGELFF. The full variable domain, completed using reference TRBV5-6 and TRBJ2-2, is DAGVTQSPTHLIKTRGQQVTLRCSPKSGHDTVSWYQQALGQGPQFIFQYYEEEERQRGNFPDRFSGHQFPNYSSELNVNALLLGDSALYLCASSFISTSNTGELFFGEGSRLTVL.

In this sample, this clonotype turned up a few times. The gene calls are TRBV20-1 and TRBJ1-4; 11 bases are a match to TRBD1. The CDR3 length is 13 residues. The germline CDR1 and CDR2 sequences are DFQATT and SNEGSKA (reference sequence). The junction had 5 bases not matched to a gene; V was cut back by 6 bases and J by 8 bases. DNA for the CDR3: TGCAGTGCCGGGACAGGGGGGAAGGAAAAACTGTTTTTT. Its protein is CSAGTGGKEKLFF.

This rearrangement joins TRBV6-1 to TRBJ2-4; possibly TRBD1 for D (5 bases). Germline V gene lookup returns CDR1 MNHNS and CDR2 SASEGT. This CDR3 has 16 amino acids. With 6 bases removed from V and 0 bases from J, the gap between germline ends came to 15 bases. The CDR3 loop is CASSRTRAVAKNIQYF. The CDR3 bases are TGTGCCAGCAGCCGGACAAGGGCTGTAGCCAAAAACATTCAGTACTTC.

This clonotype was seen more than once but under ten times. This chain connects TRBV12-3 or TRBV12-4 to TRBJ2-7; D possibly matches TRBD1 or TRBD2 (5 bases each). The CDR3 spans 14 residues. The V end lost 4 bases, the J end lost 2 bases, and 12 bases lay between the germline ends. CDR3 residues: CASSYGAGTYEQYF. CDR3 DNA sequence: TGTGCCAGCAGTTACGGGGCCGGGACCTACGAGCAGTACTTC.

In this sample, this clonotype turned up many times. The CDR3 coding sequence is TGTGCCAGCACGGGACAGGGAGGGGAAGGCTACGAGCAGTACTTC. It codes for CASTGQGGEGYEQYF. The chain recombines TRBV7-2 with TRBJ2-7, with 9 bases aligning to TRBD1. V shed 7 bases and J 3 bases; nucleotides not matched to a gene: 10. This CDR3 region has 15 residues. From germline, CDR1 is SGHTA and CDR2 FQGNSA.

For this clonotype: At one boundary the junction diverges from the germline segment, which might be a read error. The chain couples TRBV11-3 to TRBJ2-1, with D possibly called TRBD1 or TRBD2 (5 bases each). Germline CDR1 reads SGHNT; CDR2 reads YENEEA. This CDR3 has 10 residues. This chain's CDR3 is CATDRGERFF. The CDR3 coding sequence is TGTGCCACCGACCGAGGGGAGCGGTTCTTC.

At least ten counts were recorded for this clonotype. Here the CDR3 reads CSARDGSSYEQYF. CDR3 nucleotides: TGCAGTGCTAGAGATGGGAGTTCCTACGAGCAGTACTTC. The chain is built from TRBV20-1 and TRBJ2-7; possible D gene TRBD2, 5 bases. The CDR3 is 13 residues long. Germline lookup yields CDR1 DFQATT and CDR2 SNEGSKA (reference sequence). Trimming removed 0 bases from V and 1 base from J, with 7 bases in between.

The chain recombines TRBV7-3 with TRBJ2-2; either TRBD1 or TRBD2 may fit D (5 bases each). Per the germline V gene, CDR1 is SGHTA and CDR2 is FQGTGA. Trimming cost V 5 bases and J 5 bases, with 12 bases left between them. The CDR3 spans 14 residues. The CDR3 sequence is CASSLGRTTGELFF. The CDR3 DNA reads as TGTGCCAGCAGCCTGGGACGTACTACCGGGGAGCTGTTTTTT.

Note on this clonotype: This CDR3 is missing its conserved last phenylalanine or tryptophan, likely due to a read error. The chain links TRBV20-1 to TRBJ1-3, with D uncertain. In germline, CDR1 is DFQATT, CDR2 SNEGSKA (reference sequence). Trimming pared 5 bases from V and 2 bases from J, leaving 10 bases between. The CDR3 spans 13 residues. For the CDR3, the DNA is TGCAGTGCTGGCGCTGAGGCTGGAAACACCATATATCTT. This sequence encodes CSAGAEAGNTIYL.

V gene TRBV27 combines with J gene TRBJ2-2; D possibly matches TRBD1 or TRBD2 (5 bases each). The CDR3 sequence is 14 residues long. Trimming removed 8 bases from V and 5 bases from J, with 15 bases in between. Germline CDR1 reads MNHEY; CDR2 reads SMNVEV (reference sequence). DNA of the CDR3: TGTGCCAGCCGGTTGTCATGGGGGACCGGGGAGCTGTTTTTT. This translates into CASRLSWGTGELFF.

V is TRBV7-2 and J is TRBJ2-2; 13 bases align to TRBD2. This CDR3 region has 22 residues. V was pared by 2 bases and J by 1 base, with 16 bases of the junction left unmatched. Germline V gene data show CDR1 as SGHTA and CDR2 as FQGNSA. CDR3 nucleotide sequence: TGTGCCAGCAGCTTACTGGCATTTGGGGGACTAGCGGGGAGTGGGAACACCGGGGAGCTGTTTTTT. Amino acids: CASSLLAFGGLAGSGNTGELFF.

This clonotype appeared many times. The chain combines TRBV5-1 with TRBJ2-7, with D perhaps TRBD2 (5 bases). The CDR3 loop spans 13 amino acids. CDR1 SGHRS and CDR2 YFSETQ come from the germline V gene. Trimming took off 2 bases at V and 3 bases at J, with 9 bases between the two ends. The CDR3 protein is CASSLTGIYEQYF. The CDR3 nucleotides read TGCGCCAGCAGCTTAACCGGGATCTACGAGCAGTACTTC.

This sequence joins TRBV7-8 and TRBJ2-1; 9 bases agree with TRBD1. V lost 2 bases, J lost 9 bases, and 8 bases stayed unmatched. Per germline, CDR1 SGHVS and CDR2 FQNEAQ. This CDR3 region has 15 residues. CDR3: CASSLTGTGFGEQFF. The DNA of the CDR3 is TGTGCCAGCAGCTTAACCGGGACAGGGTTTGGTGAGCAGTTCTTC. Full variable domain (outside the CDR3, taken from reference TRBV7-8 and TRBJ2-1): GAGVSQSPRYKVAKRGQDVALRCDPISGHVSLFWYQQALGQGPEFLTYFQNEAQLDKSGLPSDRFFAERPEGSVSTLKIQRTQQEDSAVYLCASSLTGTGFGEQFFGPGTRLTVL.

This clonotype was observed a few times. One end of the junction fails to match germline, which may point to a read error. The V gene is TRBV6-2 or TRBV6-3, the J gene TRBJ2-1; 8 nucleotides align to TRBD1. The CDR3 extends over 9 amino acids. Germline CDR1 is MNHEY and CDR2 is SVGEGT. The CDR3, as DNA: TGTGCCAGCAGTTGGACAGGGCCTTTC. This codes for CASSWTGPF.

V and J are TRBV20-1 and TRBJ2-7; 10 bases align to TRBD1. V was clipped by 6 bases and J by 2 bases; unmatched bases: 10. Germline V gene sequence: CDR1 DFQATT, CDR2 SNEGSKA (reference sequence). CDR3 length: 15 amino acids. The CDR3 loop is CSATDRDRGAYEQYF. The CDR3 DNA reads TGCAGTGCCACTGACCGGGACAGGGGAGCCTACGAGCAGTACTTC.

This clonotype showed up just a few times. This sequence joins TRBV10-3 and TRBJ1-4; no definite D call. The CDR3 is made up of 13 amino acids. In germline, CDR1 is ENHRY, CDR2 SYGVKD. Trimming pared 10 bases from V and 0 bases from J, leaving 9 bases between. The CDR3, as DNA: TGTGCCACCGGGAGTTCAACTAATGAAAAACTGTTTTTT. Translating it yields CATGSSTNEKLFF.

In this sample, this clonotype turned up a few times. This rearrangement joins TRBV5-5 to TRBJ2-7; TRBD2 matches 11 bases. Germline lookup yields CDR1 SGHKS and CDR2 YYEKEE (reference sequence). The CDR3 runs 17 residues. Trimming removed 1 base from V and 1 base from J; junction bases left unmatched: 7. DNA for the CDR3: TGTGCCAGCAGCTTGCCCCAACTAGCGGGGGTTTCCTACGAGCAGTACTTC. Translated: CASSLPQLAGVSYEQYF.

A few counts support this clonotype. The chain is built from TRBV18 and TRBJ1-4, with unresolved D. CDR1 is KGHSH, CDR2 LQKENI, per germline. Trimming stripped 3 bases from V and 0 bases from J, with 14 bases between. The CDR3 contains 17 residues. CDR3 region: CASSPASGAATNEKLFF. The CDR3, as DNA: TGTGCCAGCTCACCGGCCTCGGGCGCCGCAACTAATGAAAAACTGTTTTTT.

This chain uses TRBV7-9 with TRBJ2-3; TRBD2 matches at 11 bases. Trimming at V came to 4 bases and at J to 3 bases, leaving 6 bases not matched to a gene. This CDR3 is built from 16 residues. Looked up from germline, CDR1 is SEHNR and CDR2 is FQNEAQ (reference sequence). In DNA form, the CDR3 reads TGTGCCAGCAGCTGGGTAGCGGGAGGGCCAACAGATACGCAGTATTTT. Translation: CASSWVAGGPTDTQYF.

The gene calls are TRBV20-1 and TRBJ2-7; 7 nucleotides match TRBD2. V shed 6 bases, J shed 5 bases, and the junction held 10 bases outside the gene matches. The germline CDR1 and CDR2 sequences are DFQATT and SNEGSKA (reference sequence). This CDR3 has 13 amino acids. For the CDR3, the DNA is TGCAGTGCGCAGGACGGGGGGATCAACGAGCAGTACTTC. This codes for CSAQDGGINEQYF.

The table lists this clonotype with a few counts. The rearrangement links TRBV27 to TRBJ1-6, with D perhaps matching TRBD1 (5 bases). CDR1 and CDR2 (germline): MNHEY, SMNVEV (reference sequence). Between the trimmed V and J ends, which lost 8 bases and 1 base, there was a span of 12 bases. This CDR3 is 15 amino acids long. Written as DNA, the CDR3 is TGTGCCAGCCGATCCGGGGGGTCCTATAATTCACCCCTCCACTTT. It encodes CASRSGGSYNSPLHF.

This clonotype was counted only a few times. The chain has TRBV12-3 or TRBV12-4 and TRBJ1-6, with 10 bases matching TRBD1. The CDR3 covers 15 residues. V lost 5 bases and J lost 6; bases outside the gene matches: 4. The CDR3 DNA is TGTGCCAGCAGTCCCCGGACAGGGGGTAATTCACCCCTCCACTTT. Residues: CASSPRTGGNSPLHF.

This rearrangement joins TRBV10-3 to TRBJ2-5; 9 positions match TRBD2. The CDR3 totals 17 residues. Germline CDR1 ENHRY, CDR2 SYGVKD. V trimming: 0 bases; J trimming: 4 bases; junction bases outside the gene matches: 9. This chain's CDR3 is CAISESRLRGGGETQYF. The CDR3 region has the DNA TGTGCCATCAGTGAGTCGAGGCTGCGGGGGGGCGGAGAGACCCAGTACTTC.

The chain's CDR3 is CASIAGEGDTQYF. DNA for the CDR3: TGTGCCAGCATCGCCGGGGAGGGTGATACGCAGTATTTT. The chain joins TRBV11-1 to TRBJ2-3; TRBD2 aligns across 7 bases. The junction had 7 bases not matched to a gene; V was cut back by 7 bases and J by 6 bases. The CDR3 totals 13 residues. The germline gives CDR1 SGHAT, CDR2 FQDESV (reference sequence).

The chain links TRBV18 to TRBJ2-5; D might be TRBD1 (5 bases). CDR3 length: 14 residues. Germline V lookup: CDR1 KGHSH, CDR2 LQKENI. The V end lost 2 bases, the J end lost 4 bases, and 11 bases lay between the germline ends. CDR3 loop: CASSPEWGRETQYF. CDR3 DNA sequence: TGTGCCAGCTCACCAGAGTGGGGCAGAGAGACCCAGTACTTC.